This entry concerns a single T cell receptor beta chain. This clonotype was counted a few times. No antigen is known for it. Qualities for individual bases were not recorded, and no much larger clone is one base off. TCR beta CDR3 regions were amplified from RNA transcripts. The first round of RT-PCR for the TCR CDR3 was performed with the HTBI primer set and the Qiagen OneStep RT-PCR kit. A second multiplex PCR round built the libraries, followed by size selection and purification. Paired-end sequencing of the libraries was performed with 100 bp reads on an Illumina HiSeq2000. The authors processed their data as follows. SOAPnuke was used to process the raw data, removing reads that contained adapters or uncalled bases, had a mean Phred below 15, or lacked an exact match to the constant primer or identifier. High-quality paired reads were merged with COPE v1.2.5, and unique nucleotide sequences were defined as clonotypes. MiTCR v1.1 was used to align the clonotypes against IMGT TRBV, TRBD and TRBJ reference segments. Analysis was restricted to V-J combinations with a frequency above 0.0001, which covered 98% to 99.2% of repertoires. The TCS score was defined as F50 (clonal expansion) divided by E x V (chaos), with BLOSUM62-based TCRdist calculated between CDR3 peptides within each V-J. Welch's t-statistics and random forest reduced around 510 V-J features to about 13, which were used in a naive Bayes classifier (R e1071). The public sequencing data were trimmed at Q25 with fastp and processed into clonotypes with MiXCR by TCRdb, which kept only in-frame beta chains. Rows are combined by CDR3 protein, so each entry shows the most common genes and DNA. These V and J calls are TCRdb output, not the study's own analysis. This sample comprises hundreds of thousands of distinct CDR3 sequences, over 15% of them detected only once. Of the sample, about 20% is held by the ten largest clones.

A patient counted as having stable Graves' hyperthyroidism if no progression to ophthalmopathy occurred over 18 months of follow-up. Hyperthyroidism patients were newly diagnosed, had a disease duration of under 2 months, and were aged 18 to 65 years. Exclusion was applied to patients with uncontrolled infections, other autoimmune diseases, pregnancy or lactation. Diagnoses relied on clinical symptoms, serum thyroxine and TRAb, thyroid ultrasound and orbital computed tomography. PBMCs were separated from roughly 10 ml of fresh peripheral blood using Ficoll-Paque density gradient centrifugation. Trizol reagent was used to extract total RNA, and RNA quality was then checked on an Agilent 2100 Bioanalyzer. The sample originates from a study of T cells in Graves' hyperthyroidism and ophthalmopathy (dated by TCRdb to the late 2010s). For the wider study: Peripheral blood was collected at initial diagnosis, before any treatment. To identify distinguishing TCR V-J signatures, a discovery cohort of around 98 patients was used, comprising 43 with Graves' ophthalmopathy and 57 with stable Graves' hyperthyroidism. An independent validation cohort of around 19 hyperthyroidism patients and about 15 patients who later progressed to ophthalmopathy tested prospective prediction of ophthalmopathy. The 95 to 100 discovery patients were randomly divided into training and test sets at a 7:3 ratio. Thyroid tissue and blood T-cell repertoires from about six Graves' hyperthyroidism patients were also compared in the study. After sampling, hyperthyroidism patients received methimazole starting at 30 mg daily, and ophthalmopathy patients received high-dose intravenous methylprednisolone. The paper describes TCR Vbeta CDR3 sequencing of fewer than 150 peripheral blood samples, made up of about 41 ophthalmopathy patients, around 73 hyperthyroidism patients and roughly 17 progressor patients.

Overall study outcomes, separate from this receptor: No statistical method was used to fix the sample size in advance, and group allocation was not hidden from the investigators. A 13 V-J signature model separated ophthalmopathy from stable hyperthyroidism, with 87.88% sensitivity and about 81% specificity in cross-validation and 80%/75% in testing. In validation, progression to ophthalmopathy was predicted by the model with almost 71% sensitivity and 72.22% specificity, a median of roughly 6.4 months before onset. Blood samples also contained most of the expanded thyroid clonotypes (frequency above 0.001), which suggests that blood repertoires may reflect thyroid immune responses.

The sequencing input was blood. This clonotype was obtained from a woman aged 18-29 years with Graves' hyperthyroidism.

The nucleotide sequence is given as TGTGCCAGCAGCTCTCAAGAAGGAGTCTCTGGGGCCAACGTCCTGACTTTC. The resulting protein is CASSSQEGVSGANVLTF. The V and J segments used are TRBV3-1 and TRBJ2-6, with no reliable assignment of the D segment. Including the terminal cysteine and phenylalanine, the CDR3 comprises 17 residues. Left in the record is the CDR3 DNA by itself, 51 bases read in frame from the first base. V is reduced by 5 bases and J by 0 bases, leaving a spacing of 14 bases between them. From the germline V gene (reference sequence), CDR1 is LGHDT and CDR2 is YNNKEL. Supplemented by the reference TRBV3-1 and TRBJ2-6 proteins around the CDR3, the complete variable domain is DTAVSQTPKYLVTQMGNDKSIKCEQNLGHDTMYWYKQDSKKFLKIMFSYNNKELIINETVPNRFSPKSPDKAHLNLHINSLELGDSAVYFCASSSQEGVSGANVLTFGAGSRLTVL.